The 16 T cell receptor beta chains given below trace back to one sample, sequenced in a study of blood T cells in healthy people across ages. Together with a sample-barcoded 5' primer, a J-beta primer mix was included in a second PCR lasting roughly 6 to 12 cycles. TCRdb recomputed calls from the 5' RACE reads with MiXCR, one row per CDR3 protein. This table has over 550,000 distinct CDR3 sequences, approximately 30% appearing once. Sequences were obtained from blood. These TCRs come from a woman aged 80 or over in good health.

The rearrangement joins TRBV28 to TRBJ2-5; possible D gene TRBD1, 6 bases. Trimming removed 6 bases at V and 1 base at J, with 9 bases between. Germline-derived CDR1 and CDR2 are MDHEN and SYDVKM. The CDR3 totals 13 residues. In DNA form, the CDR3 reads TGTGCCAGCAGAGGGACATTCCAAGAGACCCAGTACTTC. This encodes CASRGTFQETQYF.

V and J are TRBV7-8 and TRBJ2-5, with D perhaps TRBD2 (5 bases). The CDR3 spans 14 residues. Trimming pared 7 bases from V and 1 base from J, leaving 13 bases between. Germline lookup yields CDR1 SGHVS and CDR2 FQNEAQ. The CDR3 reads CASNGGLTQETQYF. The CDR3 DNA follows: TGTGCCAGCAACGGCGGACTGACCCAAGAGACCCAGTACTTC.

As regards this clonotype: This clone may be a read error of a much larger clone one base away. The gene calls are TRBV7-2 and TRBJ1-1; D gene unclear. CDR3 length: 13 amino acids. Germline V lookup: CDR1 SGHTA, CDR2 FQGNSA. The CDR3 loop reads CASSFATEGETFF. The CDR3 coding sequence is TGTGCCAGCAGCTTCGCGACGGAAGGTGAAACTTTCTTT. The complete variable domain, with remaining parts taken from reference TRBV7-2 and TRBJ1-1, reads GAGVSQSPSNKVTEKGKDVELRCDPISGHTALYWYRQSLGQGLEFLIYFQGNSAPDKSGLPSDRFSAERTGGSVSTLTIQRTQQEDSAVYLCASSFATEGETFFGQGTRLTVV.

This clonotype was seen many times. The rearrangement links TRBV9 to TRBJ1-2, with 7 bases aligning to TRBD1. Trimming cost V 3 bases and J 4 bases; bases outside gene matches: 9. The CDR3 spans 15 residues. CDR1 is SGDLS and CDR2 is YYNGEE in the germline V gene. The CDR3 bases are TGTGCCAGCAGCGGACCGGACAGGAGGAGCTATGGCTACACCTTC. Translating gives CASSGPDRRSYGYTF.

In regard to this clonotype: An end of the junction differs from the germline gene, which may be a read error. CDR3 loop: CASSLTRVGADAQYF. Here the CDR3 DNA reads TGTGCCAGCAGCTTGACTAGAGTGGGGGCAGATGCGCAGTATTTT. V gene TRBV12-3 or TRBV12-4 combines with J gene TRBJ2-3, with D perhaps assigned TRBD1 or TRBD2 (6 bases each). The CDR3 totals 15 residues.

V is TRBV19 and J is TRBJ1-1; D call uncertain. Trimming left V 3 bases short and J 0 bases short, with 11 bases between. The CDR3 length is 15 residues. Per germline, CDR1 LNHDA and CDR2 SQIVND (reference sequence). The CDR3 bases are TGTGCCAGTAGTATTTCTGGCCGCATGAACACTGAAGCTTTCTTT. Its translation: CASSISGRMNTEAFF. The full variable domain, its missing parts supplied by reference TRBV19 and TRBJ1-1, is DGGITQSPKYLFRKEGQNVTLSCEQNLNHDAMYWYRQDPGQGLRLIYYSQIVNDFQKGDIAEGYSVSREKKESFPLTVTSAQKNPTAFYLCASSISGRMNTEAFFGQGTRLTVV.

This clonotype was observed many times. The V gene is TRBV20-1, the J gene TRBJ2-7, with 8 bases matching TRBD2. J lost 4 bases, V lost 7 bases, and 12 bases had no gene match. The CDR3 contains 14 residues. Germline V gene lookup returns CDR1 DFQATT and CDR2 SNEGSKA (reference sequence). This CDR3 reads CSVGTSRAPYEQYF. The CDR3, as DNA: TGCAGTGTCGGGACTAGTCGGGCTCCTTACGAGCAGTACTTC.

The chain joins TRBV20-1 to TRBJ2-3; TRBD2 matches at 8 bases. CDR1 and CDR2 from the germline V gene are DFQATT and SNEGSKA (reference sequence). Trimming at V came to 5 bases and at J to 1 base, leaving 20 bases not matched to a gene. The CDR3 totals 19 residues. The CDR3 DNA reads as TGCAGTGCTCTTAGCGGGTTAGCGGGGACCTTCATACGCACAGATACGCAGTATTTT. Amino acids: CSALSGLAGTFIRTDTQYF.

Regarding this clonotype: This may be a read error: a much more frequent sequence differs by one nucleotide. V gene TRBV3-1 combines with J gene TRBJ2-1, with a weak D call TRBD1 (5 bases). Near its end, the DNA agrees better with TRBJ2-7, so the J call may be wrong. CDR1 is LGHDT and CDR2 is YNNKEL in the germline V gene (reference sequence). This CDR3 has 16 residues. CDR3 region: CASSRPRGSSYNEQYF. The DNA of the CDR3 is TGTGCCAGCAGCCGACCAAGGGGAAGCTCCTACAATGAGCAGTACTTC.

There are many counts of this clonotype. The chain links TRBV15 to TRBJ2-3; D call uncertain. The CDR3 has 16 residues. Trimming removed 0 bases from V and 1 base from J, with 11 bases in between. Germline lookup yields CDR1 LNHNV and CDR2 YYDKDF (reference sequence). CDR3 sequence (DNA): TGTGCCACCAGCAGAGATTCCCCAGGTGGCACAGATACGCAGTATTTT. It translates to CATSRDSPGGTDTQYF.

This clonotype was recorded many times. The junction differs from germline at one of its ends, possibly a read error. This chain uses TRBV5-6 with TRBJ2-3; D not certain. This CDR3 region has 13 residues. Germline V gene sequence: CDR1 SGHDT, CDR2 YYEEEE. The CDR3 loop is CASSFQVTDMQYF. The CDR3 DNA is TGTGCCAGCAGCTTCCAAGTCACAGATATGCAGTATTTT.

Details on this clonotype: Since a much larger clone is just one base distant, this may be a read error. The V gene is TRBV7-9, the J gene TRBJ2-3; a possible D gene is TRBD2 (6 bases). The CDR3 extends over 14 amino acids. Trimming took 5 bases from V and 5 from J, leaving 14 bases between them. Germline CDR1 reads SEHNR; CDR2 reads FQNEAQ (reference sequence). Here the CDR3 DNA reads TGTGCCAGCAGCCCCCCCGGGAGTCGAGATACGCAGTATTTT. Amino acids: CASSPPGSRDTQYF. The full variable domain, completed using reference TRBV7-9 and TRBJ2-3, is DTGVSQNPRHKITKRGQNVTFRCDPISEHNRLYWYRQTLGQGPEFLTYFQNEAQLEKSRLLSDRFSAERPKGSFSTLEIQRTEQGDSAMYLCASSPPGSRDTQYFGPGTRLTVL.

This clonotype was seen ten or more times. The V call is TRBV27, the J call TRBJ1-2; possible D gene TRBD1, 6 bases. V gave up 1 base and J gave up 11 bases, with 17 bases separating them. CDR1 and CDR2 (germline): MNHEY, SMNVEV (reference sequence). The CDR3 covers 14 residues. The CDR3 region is CASSLWPGDMGYTF. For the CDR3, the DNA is TGTGCCAGCAGTTTATGGCCAGGGGACATGGGATACACCTTC.

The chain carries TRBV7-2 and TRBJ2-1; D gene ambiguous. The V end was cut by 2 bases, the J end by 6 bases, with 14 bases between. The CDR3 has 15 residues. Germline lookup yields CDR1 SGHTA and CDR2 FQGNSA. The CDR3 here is CASSLLRSGFNEQFF. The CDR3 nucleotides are TGTGCCAGCAGCTTATTGAGGTCCGGATTCAATGAGCAGTTCTTC.

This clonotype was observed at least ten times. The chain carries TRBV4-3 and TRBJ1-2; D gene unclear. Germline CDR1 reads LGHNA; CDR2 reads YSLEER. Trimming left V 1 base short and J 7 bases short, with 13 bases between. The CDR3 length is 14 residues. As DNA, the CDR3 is TGCGCCAGCAGCCAAGGGGTAGGGCTTGGTGGCTACACCTTC. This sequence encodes CASSQGVGLGGYTF.

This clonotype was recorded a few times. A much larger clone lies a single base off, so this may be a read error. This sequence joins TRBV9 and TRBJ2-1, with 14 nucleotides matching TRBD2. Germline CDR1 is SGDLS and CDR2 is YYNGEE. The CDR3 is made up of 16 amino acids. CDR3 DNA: TGTACCAGCAGCGAAGGACTAGCGGGGGGATTTAATGAGCAGTTCTTC. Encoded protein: CTSSEGLAGGFNEQFF.